Below are 7 T cell receptor beta chains sequenced from a single sample in a study of vaccination and CD4 T cells after COVID-19. These receptors' targets are unknown. Cultured CD4+ T cell DNA was sequenced using the Oncomine TCR Beta short-read assay. TCRdb ran MiXCR on the PCR reads and lists one entry per CDR3 protein. The sample has some 14,000 distinct CDR3 sequences, roughly 57% seen once; the top ten hold 6.5% to 9%. Treatment denoted: roughly nine-day PBMC culture with coronavirus spike peptide pools or control peptides (ViraFEST assay). The material sequenced was CD4+ T cells from blood, cultured in vitro. These receptors came from a human donor who had recovered from COVID-19.

Only a few counts were recorded for this clonotype. CDR3 loop: CASSLLRGTTEDTQYF. The CDR3 region has the DNA TGTGCCAGCAGTTTGCTTAGGGGGACCACGGAGGATACGCAGTATTTT. This chain joins TRBV27 and TRBJ2-3; D may be TRBD1 (6 bases). The CDR3 runs 16 residues. V lost 3 bases, J lost 6 bases, and 19 bases lay in between. Germline assignment: CDR1 MNHEY and CDR2 SMNVEV (reference sequence).

The chain is built from TRBV28 and TRBJ2-7; possibly TRBD1 for D (5 bases). The germline V and J ends were trimmed by 11 bases and 4 bases, with 18 bases remaining between them. This CDR3 contains 13 residues. Germline V CDR1 and CDR2: MDHEN, SYDVKM. CDR3 sequence reads: CASLRRDPYEQYF. CDR3 bases: TGTGCCTCCCTTCGCAGGGATCCGTACGAGCAGTACTTC.

The chain couples TRBV7-2 to TRBJ2-5; possible D gene TRBD1, 5 bases. The V gene lost 3 bases and the J gene lost 2 bases, with 13 bases spanning the gap. The CDR3 loop spans 15 amino acids. Per the germline V gene, CDR1 is SGHTA and CDR2 is FQGNSA. The CDR3 loop reads CASSLSAGAQETQYF. As DNA, the CDR3 is TGTGCCAGCAGCTTGTCGGCTGGGGCACAAGAGACCCAGTACTTC. The full variable domain, completed using reference TRBV7-2 and TRBJ2-5, is GAGVSQSPSNKVTEKGKDVELRCDPISGHTALYWYRQSLGQGLEFLIYFQGNSAPDKSGLPSDRFSAERTGGSVSTLTIQRTQQEDSAVYLCASSLSAGAQETQYFGPGTRLLVL.

J is TRBJ1-1 and V is TRBV7-2; weak D call: TRBD1 (5 bases). CDR3 length equals 15 residues. Trimming cost V 7 bases and J 0 bases, with 15 bases left between them. From germline, CDR1 is SGHTA and CDR2 FQGNSA. The CDR3 sequence is CASNLGGSMNTEAFF. The CDR3 DNA is TGTGCCAGCAACCTTGGGGGGAGCATGAACACTGAAGCTTTCTTT.

To note about this clonotype: An end of the junction differs from the germline gene, which may be a read error. CDR3 residues: CSARKGRLSSYNSSLHF. The CDR3, as DNA: TGCAGTGCTAGAAAGGGCAGACTTAGCTCCTATAATTCATCCCTCCACTTT. V gene TRBV20-1 combines with J gene TRBJ1-6; D uncertain. The CDR3 length is 17 residues. In germline, CDR1 is DFQATT, CDR2 SNEGSKA (reference sequence).

The genes are TRBV20-1 and TRBJ2-7; D is ambiguous. This CDR3 region has 11 residues. CDR1 is DFQATT, CDR2 SNEGSKA, per germline (reference sequence). V dropped 8 bases and J dropped 6 bases, with 14 bases sitting between them. In nucleotides, the CDR3 is TGCAGTTATCTAGTCTATTTCGAGCAGTACTTC. Translating it yields CSYLVYFEQYF.

CDR3 protein: CSVAPPTGELFF. CDR3 bases: TGCAGCGTTGCCCCCCCCACCGGGGAGCTGTTTTTT. The rearrangement joins TRBV29-1 to TRBJ2-2; D not certain. The germline CDR1 and CDR2 sequences are SQVTM and ANQGSEA. This CDR3 has 12 amino acids. The V gene lost 4 bases and the J gene lost 4 bases, with 7 bases spanning the gap.